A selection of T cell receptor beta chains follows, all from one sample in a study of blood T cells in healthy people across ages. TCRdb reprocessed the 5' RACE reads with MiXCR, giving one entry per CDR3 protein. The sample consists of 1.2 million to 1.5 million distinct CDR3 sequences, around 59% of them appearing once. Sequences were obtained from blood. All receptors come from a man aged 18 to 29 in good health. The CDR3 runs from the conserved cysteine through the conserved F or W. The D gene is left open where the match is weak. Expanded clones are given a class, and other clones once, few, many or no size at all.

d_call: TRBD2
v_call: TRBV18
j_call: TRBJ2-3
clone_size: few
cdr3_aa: CASSPGLEGTDTQYF
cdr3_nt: TGTGCCAGCTCACCAGGACTAGAGGGGACAGATACGCAGTATTTT

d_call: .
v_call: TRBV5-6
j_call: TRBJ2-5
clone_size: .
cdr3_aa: CASGSRAWGDVQETQYF
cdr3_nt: TGTGCCAGCGGAAGTAGGGCTTGGGGGGATGTCCAAGAGACCCAGTACTTC

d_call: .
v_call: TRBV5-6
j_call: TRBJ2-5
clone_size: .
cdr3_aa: CASSVRDTGETQYF
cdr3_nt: TGTGCCAGCAGCGTCCGCGACACCGGGGAGACCCAGTACTTC

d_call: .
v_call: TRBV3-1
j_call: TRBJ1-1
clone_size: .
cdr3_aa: CASSQITGGGSEAFF
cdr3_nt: TGTGCCAGCAGCCAAATAACCGGCGGGGGCTCTGAAGCTTTCTTT

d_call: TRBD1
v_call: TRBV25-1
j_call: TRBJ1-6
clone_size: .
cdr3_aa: CASSEWVTGRSPLHF
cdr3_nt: TGTGCCAGCAGTGAATGGGTGACAGGGAGGTCACCCCTCCACTTT

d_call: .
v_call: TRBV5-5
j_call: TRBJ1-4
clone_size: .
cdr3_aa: CASSLSLVLTTNEKLFF
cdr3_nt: TGTGCCAGCAGCTTGTCCCTGGTACTTACAACTAATGAAAAACTGTTTTTT

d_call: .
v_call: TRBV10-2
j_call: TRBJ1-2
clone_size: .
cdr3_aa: CASSDGRLRYGYTF
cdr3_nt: TGCGCCAGCAGTGATGGGCGACTTCGTTATGGCTACACCTTC

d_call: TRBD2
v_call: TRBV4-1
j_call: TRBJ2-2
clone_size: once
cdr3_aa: CASSQGLAGAAGELFF
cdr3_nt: TGCGCCAGCAGCCAAGGGTTAGCGGGAGCGGCCGGGGAGCTGTTTTTT

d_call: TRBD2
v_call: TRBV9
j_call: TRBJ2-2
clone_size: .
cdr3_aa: CASSVGGRFTGELFF
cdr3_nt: TGTGCCAGCAGCGTAGGCGGGAGGTTTACCGGGGAGCTGTTTTTT

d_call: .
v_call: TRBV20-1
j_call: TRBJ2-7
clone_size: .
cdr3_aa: CSAARDFYEQYF
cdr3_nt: TGCAGTGCCGCCCGGGACTTCTACGAGCAGTACTTC

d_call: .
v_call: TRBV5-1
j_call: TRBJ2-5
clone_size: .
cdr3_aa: CASSVKDGQETQYF
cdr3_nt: TGCGCCAGCAGCGTAAAAGACGGCCAAGAGACCCAGTACTTC

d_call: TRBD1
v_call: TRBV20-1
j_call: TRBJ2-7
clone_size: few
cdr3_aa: CSAPAGQGYEQYF
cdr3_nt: TGCAGTGCACCGGCGGGACAGGGCTACGAGCAGTACTTC

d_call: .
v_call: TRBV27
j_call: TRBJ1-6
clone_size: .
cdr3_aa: CASSLLQDNLKTLHF
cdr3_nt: TGTGCCAGCAGTTTGCTTCAGGACAACCTGAAGACCCTCCACTTT

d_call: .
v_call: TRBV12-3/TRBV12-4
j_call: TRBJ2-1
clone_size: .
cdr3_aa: CASSSPALYNEQFF
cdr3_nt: TGTGCCAGCAGTTCCCCCGCCTTGTACAATGAGCAGTTCTTC

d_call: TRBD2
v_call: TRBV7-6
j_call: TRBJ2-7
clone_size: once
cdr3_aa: CASSLEGTSASYEQYF
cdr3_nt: TGTGCCAGCAGCTTAGAGGGGACTAGCGCGTCCTACGAGCAGTACTTC

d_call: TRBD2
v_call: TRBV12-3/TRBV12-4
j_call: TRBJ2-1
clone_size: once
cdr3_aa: CASNLAGGRTWSGEQFF
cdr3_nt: TGTGCCAGCAACCTAGCGGGAGGCCGCACCTGGTCAGGTGAGCAGTTCTTC

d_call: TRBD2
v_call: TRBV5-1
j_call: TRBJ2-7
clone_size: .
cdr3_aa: CASSSTSGRAGNEQYF
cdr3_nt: TGCGCCAGCAGCTCGACTAGCGGGAGGGCCGGCAATGAGCAGTACTTC

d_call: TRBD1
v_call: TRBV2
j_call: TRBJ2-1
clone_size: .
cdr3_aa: CASITDRGVEQFF
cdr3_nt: TGTGCCAGCATCACGGACAGGGGGGTTGAGCAGTTCTTC

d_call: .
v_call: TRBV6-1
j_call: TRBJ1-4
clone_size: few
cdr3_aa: CASSSDATNEKLFF
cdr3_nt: TGTGCCAGCAGTTCAGATGCAACTAATGAAAAACTGTTTTTT

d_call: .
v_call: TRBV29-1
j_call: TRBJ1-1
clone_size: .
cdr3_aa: CSGTLGTEAFF
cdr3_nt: TGCAGCGGAACATTAGGCACTGAAGCTTTCTTT

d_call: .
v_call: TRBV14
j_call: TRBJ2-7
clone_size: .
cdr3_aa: CASSQRLSEGEQYF
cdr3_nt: TGTGCCAGCAGCCAACGGCTAAGTGAGGGTGAGCAGTACTTC

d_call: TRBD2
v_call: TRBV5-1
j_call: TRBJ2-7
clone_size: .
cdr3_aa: CASRFSGSTYEQYF
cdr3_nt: TGCGCCAGCAGGTTTAGCGGGAGTACGTACGAGCAGTACTTC

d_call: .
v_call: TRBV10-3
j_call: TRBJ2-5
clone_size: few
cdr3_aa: CAIGQLQETQYF
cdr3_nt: TGTGCCATCGGTCAGCTACAAGAGACCCAGTACTTC

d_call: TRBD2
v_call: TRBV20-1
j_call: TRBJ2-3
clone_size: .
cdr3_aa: CSARALAGESTDTQYF
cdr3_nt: TGCAGTGCTAGGGCTCTAGCGGGGGAGAGCACAGATACGCAGTATTTT

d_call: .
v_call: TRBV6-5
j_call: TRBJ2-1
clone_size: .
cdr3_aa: CASTGSYNEQFF
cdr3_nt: TGCGCCAGCACAGGGTCCTACAATGAGCAGTTCTTC

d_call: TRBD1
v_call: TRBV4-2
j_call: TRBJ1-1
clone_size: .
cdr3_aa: CASSPQTRGRTEAFF
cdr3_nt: TGTGCCAGCAGCCCTCAGACGAGGGGGCGGACTGAAGCTTTCTTT

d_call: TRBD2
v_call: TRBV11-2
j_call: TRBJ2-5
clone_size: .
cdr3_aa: CASSFERGPLETQYF
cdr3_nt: TGTGCCAGCAGCTTCGAGCGGGGCCCTCTAGAGACCCAGTACTTC

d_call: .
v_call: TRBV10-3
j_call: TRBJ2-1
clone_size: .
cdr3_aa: CATIPQQGNEQFF
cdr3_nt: TGTGCCACCATCCCGCAGCAGGGTAATGAGCAGTTCTTC

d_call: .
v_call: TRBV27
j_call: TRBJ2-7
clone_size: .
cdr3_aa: CASSLSSSTGHNSYEQYF
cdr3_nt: TGTGCCAGCAGTTTATCCTCGTCCACAGGGCACAACTCCTACGAGCAGTACTTC

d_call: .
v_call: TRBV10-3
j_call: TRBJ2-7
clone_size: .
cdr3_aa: CAISEILGGYEQYF
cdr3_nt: TGTGCCATCAGTGAGATCTTGGGGGGCTACGAGCAGTACTTC

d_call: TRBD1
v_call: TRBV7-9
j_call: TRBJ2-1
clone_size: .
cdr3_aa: CASSHPGQGIGEQFF
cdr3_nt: TGTGCCAGCAGCCATCCGGGACAGGGGATCGGTGAGCAGTTCTTC

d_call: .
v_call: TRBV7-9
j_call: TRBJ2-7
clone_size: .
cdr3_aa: CASSPQGRSYEQYF
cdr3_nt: TGTGCCAGCAGCCCGCAGGGGCGCTCCTACGAGCAGTACTTC

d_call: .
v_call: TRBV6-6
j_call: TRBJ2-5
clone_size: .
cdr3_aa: CASSPTRGTQYF
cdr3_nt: TGTGCCAGCTCGCCCACAAGGGGGACCCAGTACTTC

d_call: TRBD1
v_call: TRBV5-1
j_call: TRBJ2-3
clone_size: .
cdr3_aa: CASAGQGFTDTQYF
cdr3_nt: TGCGCCAGCGCAGGACAGGGATTCACAGATACGCAGTATTTT

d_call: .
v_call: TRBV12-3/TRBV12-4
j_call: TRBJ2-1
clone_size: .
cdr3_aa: CASSPAGYEQFF
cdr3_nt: TGTGCCAGCAGCCCCGCGGGATATGAGCAGTTCTTC

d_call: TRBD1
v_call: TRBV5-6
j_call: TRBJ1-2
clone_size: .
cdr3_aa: CTSSTGTGKNGYTF
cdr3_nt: TGTACCAGCAGCACCGGGACAGGGAAGAATGGCTACACCTTC

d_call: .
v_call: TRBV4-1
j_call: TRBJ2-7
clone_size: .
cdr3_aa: CASSQAGSDIYEQYF
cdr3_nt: TGCGCCAGCAGCCAAGCAGGGAGCGATATCTACGAGCAGTACTTC

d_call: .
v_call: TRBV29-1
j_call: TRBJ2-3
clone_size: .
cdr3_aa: CSVGAGERVSTDTQYF
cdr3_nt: TGCAGCGTTGGGGCTGGCGAGCGGGTGTCGACAGATACGCAGTATTTT

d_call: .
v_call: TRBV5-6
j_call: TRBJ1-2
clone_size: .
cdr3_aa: CASSLGRSYYGYTF
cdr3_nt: TGTGCCAGCAGCTTGGGCAGAAGTTACTATGGCTACACCTTC

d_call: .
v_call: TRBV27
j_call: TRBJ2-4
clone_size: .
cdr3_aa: CASSSLLAGSAKNIQYF
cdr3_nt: TGTGCCAGCAGTTCCCTCTTGGCGGGCTCCGCCAAAAACATTCAGTACTTC

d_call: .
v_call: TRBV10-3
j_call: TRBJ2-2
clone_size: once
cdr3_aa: CATKPGNTGELFF
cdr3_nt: TGTGCCACTAAGCCCGGGAACACCGGGGAGCTGTTTTTT

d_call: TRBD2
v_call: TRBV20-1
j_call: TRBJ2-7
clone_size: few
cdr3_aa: CSATLAGIAYEQYF
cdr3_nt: TGCAGTGCTACTTTAGCGGGGATAGCCTACGAGCAGTACTTC

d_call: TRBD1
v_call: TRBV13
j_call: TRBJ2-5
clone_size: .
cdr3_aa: CASSLQGTETQYF
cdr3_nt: TGTGCCAGCAGTTTACAGGGGACAGAGACCCAGTACTTC